The present T cell receptor (beta chain) was sequenced within a study of T cells in women clearing cervical HPV infection. Study details: Cases: HPV16-related CIN3 or worse on histology, a couple of invasive cancers. Blood came at first lesion visit for cases, post-clearance for controls. Whole-study findings and limits: TRBV6-7 abundance was lower in cases than controls (approximately 0.1% versus 0.17%).

Comments on this clone: The antigen is unknown. Sequencing ends 3 residues short of the CDR3 end; the germline J gene provides the rest.

This table comes from immunoSEQ multiplex PCR, and its TCRdb copy is limited to in-frame clones, with some not included. The sample holds tens of thousands of clones. J lost 7 bases, V lost 2 bases, and 1 base had no gene match. This CDR3 contains 13 residues. Germline V gives CDR1 GTSNPN, CDR2 SVGIG (reference sequence). Source material: blood buffy coat. The J gene is TRBJ1-6, the V gene TRBV30, with TRBD1 matching 8 bases. The receptor's source is a woman between 18 and 75 years old with a cervical HPV16 infection that either progressed to CIN3+ or cleared (not recorded which). The sequenced CDR3 bases are TGTGCCTGGAGTACAGGGGGAAATTCACCC. This encodes CAWSTGGNSP. The entire CDR3 protein reads CAWSTGGNSPLHF.